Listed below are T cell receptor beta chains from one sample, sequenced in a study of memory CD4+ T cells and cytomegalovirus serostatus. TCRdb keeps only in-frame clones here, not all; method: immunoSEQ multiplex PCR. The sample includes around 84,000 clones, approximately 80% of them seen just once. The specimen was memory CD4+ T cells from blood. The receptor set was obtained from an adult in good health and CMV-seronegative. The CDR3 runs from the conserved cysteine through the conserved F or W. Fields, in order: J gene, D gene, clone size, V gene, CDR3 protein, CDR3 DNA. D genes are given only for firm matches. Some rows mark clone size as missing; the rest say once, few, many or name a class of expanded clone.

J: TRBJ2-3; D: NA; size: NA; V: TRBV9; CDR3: CASSSSHGGGADTQYF; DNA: TGTGCCAGCAGCTCCTCACACGGGGGTGGGGCAGATACGCAGTATTTT
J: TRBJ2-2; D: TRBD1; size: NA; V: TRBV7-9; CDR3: CASTQTGVAGELFF; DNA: TGTGCCAGCACCCAGACAGGGGTCGCCGGGGAGCTGTTTTTT
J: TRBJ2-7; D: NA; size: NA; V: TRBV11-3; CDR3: CASSSLESSKQYF; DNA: TGTGCCAGCAGCTCCCTCGAGTCGAGCAAGCAGTACTTC
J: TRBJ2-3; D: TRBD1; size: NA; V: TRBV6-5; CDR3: CASRSGTGVPDTQYF; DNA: TGTGCCAGCAGGTCCGGGACAGGGGTACCAGATACGCAGTATTTT
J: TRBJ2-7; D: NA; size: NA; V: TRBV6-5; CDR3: CAISGGYEQYF; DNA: TGTGCCATCAGTGGTGGCTACGAGCAGTACTTC
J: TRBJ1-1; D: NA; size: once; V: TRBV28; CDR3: CASSQTVNYEAFF; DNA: TGTGCCAGCAGTCAGACAGTAAACTATGAAGCTTTCTTT
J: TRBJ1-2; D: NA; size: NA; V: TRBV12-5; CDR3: CASGLPSSPYGYTF; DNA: TGTGCTAGTGGTTTGCCTTCAAGCCCTTATGGCTACACCTTC
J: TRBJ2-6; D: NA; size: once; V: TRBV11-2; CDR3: CASSLDLGAGANVLTF; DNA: TGTGCCAGCAGCTTAGACCTAGGGGCTGGGGCCAACGTCCTGACTTTC
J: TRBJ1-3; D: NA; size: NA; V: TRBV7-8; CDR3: CASSLGQARSGNTIYF; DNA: TGTGCCAGCAGCTTAGGACAGGCACGCTCTGGAAACACCATATATTTT
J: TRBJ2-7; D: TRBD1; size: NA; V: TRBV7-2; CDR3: CASSLVGQPYEQYF; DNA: TGTGCCAGCAGCTTAGTGGGACAGCCCTACGAGCAGTACTTC
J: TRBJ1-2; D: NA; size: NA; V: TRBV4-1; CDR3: CASSLGQTNNYGYTF; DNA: TGCGCCAGCAGCCTTGGACAGACAAATAACTATGGCTACACCTTC
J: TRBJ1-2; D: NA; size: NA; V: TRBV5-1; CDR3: CASSLFQDAFLGYTF; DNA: TGCGCCAGCAGCTTGTTTCAGGACGCCTTTCTGGGCTACACCTTC
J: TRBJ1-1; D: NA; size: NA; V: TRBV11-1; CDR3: CASSSEGVGTEAFF; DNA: TGTGCCAGCAGCTCGGAAGGGGTGGGCACTGAAGCTTTCTTT
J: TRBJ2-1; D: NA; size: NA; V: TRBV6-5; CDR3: CASSRTGTQYNEQFF; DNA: TGTGCCAGCAGTCGAACAGGGACCCAATACAATGAGCAGTTCTTC
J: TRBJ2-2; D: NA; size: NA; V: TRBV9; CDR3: CASSPLKGGGYTGELFF; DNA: TGTGCCAGCAGCCCTCTGAAGGGGGGCGGTTACACCGGGGAGCTGTTTTTT
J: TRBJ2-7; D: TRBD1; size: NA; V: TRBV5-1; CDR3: CASSSPPGQDFSYEQYF; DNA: TGCGCCAGCAGCTCTCCACCGGGACAGGATTTCTCCTACGAGCAGTACTTC
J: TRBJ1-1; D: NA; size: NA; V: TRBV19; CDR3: CASTWGRGNSYTEAFF; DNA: TGTGCCAGTACGTGGGGCAGGGGCAACTCTTACACTGAAGCTTTCTTT
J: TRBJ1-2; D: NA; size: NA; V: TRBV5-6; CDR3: CASSLPGAGYGYTF; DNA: TGTGCCAGCAGCTTACCAGGGGCCGGTTACGGCTACACCTTC
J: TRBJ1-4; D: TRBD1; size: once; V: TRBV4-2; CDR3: CASRQGANEKLFF; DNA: TGTGCCAGCAGACAGGGGGCTAATGAAAAACTGTTTTTT
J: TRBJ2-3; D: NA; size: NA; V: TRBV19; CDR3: CASSIWGGPGTDTQYF; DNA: TGTGCCAGTAGTATATGGGGGGGGCCCGGCACAGATACGCAGTATTTT
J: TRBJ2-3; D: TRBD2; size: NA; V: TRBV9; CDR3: CASSVGLRERGVFTDTQYF; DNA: TGTGCCAGCAGCGTAGGGTTGAGGGAGCGGGGGGTATTCACAGATACGCAGTATTTT
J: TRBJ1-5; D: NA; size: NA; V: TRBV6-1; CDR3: CASSGFRGNQPQHF; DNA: TGTGCCAGCAGTGGTTTCCGGGGTAATCAGCCCCAGCATTTT
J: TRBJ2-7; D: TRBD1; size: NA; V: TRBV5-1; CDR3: CASSSSGTGMGEQYF; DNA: TGCGCCAGCAGCTCCTCCGGGACAGGGATGGGGGAGCAGTACTTC
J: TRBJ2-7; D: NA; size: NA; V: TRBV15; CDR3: CATSRDISDLGTYEQYF; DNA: TGTGCCACCAGCAGAGATATATCGGACTTGGGGACCTACGAGCAGTACTTC
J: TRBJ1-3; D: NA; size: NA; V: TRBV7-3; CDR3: CASSLGRGNTIYF; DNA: TGTGCCAGCAGCTTAGGGAGAGGAAACACCATATATTTT
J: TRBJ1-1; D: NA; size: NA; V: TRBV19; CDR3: CATHGIGEGEAFF; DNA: TGTGCCACCCATGGGATAGGTGAGGGGGAAGCTTTCTTT
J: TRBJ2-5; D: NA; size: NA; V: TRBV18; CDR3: CASSPGPGGRSQETQYF; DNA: TGTGCCAGCTCACCAGGTCCGGGGGGCCGGAGTCAAGAGACCCAGTACTTC
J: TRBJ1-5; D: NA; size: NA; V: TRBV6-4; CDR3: CASRGDSAAKTSGQPQHF; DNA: TGTGCCAGCAGGGGGGACTCGGCGGCTAAGACTTCCGGCCAGCCCCAGCATTTT
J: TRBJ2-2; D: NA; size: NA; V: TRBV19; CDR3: CASSPNRVRRTGELFF; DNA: TGTGCCAGTAGTCCAAACAGGGTTAGACGGACCGGGGAGCTGTTTTTT
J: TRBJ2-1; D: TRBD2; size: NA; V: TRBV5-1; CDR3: CASSLVGGGAYNEQFF; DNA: TGCGCCAGCAGCTTGGTGGGCGGGGGGGCCTACAATGAGCAGTTCTTC
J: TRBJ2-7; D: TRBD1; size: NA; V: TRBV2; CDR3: CASRKPGQGWEQYF; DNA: TGTGCCAGCAGAAAACCGGGACAGGGGTGGGAGCAGTACTTC
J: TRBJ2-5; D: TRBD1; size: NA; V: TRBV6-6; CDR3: CASSYSDRLTQYF; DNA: TGTGCCAGCAGTTACTCGGACAGGTTGACCCAGTACTTC
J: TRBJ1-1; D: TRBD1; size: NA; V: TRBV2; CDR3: CASRSRTGPDTEAFF; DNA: TGTGCCAGCCGTTCCAGGACAGGGCCTGACACTGAAGCTTTCTTT
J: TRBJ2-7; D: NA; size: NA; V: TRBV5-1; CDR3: CASSLFDSNTNEQYF; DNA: TGCGCCAGCAGCTTGTTTGACAGTAACACCAACGAGCAGTACTTC
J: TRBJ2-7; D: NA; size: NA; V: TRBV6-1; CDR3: CASSEGMGGGSYEQYF; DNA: TGTGCCAGCAGTGAAGGAATGGGGGGCGGTTCCTACGAGCAGTACTTC
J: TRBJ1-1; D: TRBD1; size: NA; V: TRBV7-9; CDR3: CASSPPGGNTEAFF; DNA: TGTGCCAGCAGCCCCCCAGGGGGGAACACTGAAGCTTTCTTT
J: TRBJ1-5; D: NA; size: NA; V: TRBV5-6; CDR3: CASSLGGGYSNQPQHF; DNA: TGTGCCAGCAGCTTGGGGGGAGGATATAGCAATCAGCCCCAGCATTTT
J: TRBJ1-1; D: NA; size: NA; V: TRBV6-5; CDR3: CASTPEGRNTEAFF; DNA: TGTGCCAGCACCCCGGAGGGCCGGAACACTGAAGCTTTCTTT
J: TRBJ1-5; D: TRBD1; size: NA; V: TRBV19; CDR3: CASSIRSGDRGYNQPQHF; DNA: TGTGCCAGTAGTATTCGATCGGGAGACAGGGGGTATAATCAGCCCCAGCATTTT
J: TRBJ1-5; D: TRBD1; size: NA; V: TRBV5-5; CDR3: CASSLRGQDYQPQHF; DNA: TGTGCCAGCAGCCTAAGGGGACAGGATTATCAGCCCCAGCATTTT
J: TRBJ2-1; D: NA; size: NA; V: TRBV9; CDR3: CASSVVLSASEQFF; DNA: TGTGCCAGCAGCGTAGTTCTCTCTGCCAGTGAGCAGTTCTTC
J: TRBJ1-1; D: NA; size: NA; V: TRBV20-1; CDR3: CSAGEYTEAFF; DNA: TGCAGTGCAGGGGAGTACACTGAAGCTTTCTTT
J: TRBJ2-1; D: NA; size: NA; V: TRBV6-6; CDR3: CASRETGSSYNEQFF; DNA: TGTGCCAGCAGAGAAACAGGGAGCTCCTACAATGAGCAGTTCTTC
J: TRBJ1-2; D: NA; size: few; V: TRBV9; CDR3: CASTGSTGKGYTF; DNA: TGTGCCAGCACCGGGTCTACAGGGAAAGGCTACACCTTC
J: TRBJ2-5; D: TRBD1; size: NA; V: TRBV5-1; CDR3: CASSSGTALQETQYF; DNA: TGCGCCAGCAGCTCCGGGACAGCCTTACAAGAGACCCAGTACTTC
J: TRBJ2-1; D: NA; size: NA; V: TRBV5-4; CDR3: CASRSEVFSYNEQFF; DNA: TGTGCCAGCAGGAGTGAGGTCTTCTCCTACAATGAGCAGTTCTTC
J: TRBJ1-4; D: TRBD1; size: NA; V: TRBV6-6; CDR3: CASSSGTGREKLFF; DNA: TGTGCCAGCAGTTCCGGGACAGGTCGGGAAAAACTGTTTTTT